The clone carrying this T cell receptor (beta chain) was counted a few times. The record originates from a study of T-cell reconstitution after alpha-beta-depleted transplantation in children. Unique molecular identifiers were used in preparing the TCRbeta library. TCRdb fed the PCR reads into MiXCR, producing one record per CDR3 protein. The sample shows approximately 390,000 distinct CDR3 sequences, roughly 11% of them seen only once. The V gene lost 6 bases and the J gene lost 5 bases, with 14 bases spanning the gap. The CDR3 length is 13 residues. The receptor comes from a human donor who donated a stem cell graft to a child with acute myeloid leukemia. This sequence joins TRBV12-3 or TRBV12-4 and TRBJ2-7; D might be TRBD1 (6 bases). Specimen: PBMCs from the stem cell graft donor, collected from the stem cell graft. CDR3 coding DNA: TGTGCCAGCAGCTCTACAGGGTTCCACGAGCAGTACTTC. This translates into CASSSTGFHEQYF.